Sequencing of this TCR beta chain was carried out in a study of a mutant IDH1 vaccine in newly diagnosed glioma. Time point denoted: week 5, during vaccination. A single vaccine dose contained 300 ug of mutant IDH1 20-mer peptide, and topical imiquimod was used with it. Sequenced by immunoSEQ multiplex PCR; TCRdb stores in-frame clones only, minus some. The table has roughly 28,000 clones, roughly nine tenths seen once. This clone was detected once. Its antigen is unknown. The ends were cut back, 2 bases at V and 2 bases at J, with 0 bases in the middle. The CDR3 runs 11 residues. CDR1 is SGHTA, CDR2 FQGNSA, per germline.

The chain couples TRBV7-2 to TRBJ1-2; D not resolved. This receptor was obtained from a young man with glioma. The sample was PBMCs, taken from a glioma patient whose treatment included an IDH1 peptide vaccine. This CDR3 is CASSLNYGYTF. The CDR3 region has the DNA TGTGCCAGCAGCTTAAACTATGGCTACACCTTC.